This T cell receptor beta chain comes out of a study of T cell responses to AZD1222 COVID-19 vaccine (dated by TCRdb to the early 2020s). Some background on the complete study: AZD1222 recipients whose second dose came at about 4 weeks and those whose second dose came at about 12 weeks were combined into one group, since spike-specific TCR depth and breadth did not differ between the two schedules. A total of 233 trial participants underwent TCR sequencing, of whom about 200 received two doses of AZD1222 and 26 received two doses of the MenACWY control vaccine. Trial participants were enrolled into age subgroups of 18-55, 56-69 and 70-plus years, which contained approximately 150, 28 and 58 TCR-sequenced participants, respectively. General study outcomes and caveats: Reportedly, close to half of the unique spike-specific TCRs recognized epitopes lying outside the regions that are mutated in the B.1.351 and B.1.1.7 variants. Because no day 14 peak-response samples were available, repertoires were characterized only after the peak T cell response. The whole spike protein was spanned by vaccine-associated CD4 TCRs, and dominant responses were seen in regions 160-218 and 743-854. Most participants were white British and females outnumbered males, and the authors suggested that clonal diversity may have been underestimated. After two AZD1222 doses, both the breadth and the depth of spike-specific TCRs were significantly higher than at day 0 and than in MenACWY recipients. Only a handful of AZD1222 recipients were SARS-CoV-2 seropositive at baseline, limiting conclusions about previously exposed vaccinees. The 56-69-year group was small, and its depth increase did not reach significance, likely because of low power.

Concerning this clone: Its antigen remains undetermined. There are no base qualities to consult, and no much larger clone falls within one base.

The CDR3 regions of human TCRbeta chains were analyzed by immunosequencing. As for the authors' bioinformatics: Repertoire TCRs were checked for matches against a reference library of SARS-CoV-2-specific TCRs that had been generated using the MIRA antigen-specificity platform. Breadth meant the fraction of unique TCRs that were SARS-CoV-2-associated, whereas depth meant the fraction of total T cells that were SARS-CoV-2-associated. Each spike-specific TCR was assigned to its reactive spike region and to a CD4 or CD8 class using the MIRA data. Log10-transformed breadth and depth values were compared by one-way ANOVA with Sidak's multiple comparisons tests. The table comes from immuneACCESS by way of TCRdb, which keeps in-frame sequences with V and J called. Part of the clones is missing from these tables; in studies checked, under half for an unresolved V gene and the rest for unknown reasons. Clonal size and the V and J genes are those of that table, whereas D and trimming came from the DNA. This sample gives fewer than 200,000 clones in total; roughly 92% of them show up just once. The leading ten clones occupy 1% to 1.5% of the sample.

This specimen's time point label, interpreted: baseline before first vaccination. Vaccinee samples were obtained from the UK trials COV001 and COV002, which included a single-blind randomized controlled phase 2/3 trial of AZD1222 (ChAdOx1 nCoV-19) in healthy adults. Trial participant PBMC samples were collected at day 0 and day 28 after the second dose for TCRbeta chain sequencing. From the germline V gene, CDR1 is SGHTA and CDR2 is FQGTGA. Including the terminal cysteine and phenylalanine, the CDR3 comprises 17 residues. Only the CDR3 region is kept as DNA, spanning 51 bases read in frame from base 1. Germline trimming amounts to 2 bases on V and 2 bases on J, with 4 as the count of junction bases outside the gene matches.

The clonotype originates from an adult in good health. Source: peripheral blood, taken on day 0 of AZD1222 vaccination. The chain employs TRBV7-3 and TRBJ2-1; TRBD2 agrees with 12 junctional bases. In nucleotide form, the sequence is TGTGCCAGCAGCTTACCTGGACTAGCGGGGACCTACAATGAGCAGTTCTTC. Its coded protein is CASSLPGLAGTYNEQFF.